The source of this TCR beta chain is a study of tumor-infiltrating lymphocytes in primary liver carcinoma. With a constant-region primer, TCR beta cDNA was made from approximately 500 ng of total RNA. A slightly modified ARM-PCR protocol with three nested multiplex PCR rounds produced these TCR beta libraries. PCR rounds one and two used TRBV1-TRBV30 forward primers with a C-beta reverse primer for around 11 cycles each. TCRdb itself ran the multiplex PCR reads through MiXCR, one entry per CDR3 protein. There are about 210,000 distinct CDR3 sequences in the sample; approximately 86% occur only once, and approximately 18% lies in the top ten. The ends were cut back, 5 bases at V and 10 bases at J, with 19 bases in the middle. This CDR3 spans 14 amino acids. Unsorted bulk tissue, roughly 20-32 mg of it, served as the source for co-extraction of RNA and DNA. Samples were taken from five separate regions (per tumor).

Sequencing was performed on tumor tissue from primary liver carcinoma. The chain recombines TRBV12-3 or TRBV12-4 with TRBJ2-3; D remains ambiguous. This sequence originates from a man in his forties with primary liver carcinoma and hepatitis B virus infection. DNA of the CDR3: TGTGCCAGCAGTCTACCGGCGCCTAGAGTTGCGCAGTATTTT. Translated, it gives CASSLPAPRVAQYF.